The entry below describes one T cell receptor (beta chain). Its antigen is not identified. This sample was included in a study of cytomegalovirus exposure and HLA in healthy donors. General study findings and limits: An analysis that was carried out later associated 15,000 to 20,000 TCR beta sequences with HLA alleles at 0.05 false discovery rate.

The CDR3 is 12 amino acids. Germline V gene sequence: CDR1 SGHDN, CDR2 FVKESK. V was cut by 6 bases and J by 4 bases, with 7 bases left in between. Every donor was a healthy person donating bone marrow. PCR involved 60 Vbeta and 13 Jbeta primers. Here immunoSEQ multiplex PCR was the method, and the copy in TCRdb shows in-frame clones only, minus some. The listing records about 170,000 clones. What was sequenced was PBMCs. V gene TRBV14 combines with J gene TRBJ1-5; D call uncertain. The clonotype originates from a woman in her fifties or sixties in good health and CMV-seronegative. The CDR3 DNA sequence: TGTGCCAGCAGGCGGGTGAATCAGCCCCAGCATTTT. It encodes CASRRVNQPQHF. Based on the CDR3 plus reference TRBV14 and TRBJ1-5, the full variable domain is EAGVTQFPSHSVIEKGQTVTLRCDPISGHDNLYWYRRVMGKEIKFLLHFVKESKQDESGMPNNRFLAERTGGTYSTLKVQPAELEDSGVYFCASRRVNQPQHFGDGTRLSIL.